These T cell receptor beta chains were read from a single sample in a study of blood T cell repertoires in COVID-19. Repertoires were generated with immunoSEQ multiplex PCR, while TCRdb's copy carries only in-frame clones and drops some. The sample lists 110,000 to 150,000 clones; approximately 84% were seen once. Sequences were obtained from PBMCs or T cells enriched from blood (not recorded which). These receptors originate from a woman younger than 30 who had been exposed to COVID-19. The CDR3 runs from the conserved cysteine through the conserved F or W. Fields, in order: clone size, D gene, V gene, J gene, CDR3 DNA, CDR3 protein. A D gene is named only where the DNA matches it firmly. The size entry is marked missing in some rows and otherwise reads once, few, many or a size class.

>.|TRBD2|TRBV28|TRBJ2-7
TGTGCCAGCAGTACAGGGACTAGCGGGAGCTCCTACGAGCAGTACTTC
CASSTGTSGSSYEQYF
>.|TRBD2|TRBV4-2|TRBJ2-1
TGTGCCAGCAGCCAAGAGCCCCAAGGGGTAGCGGGAGGGGAGGAGCAGTTCTTC
CASSQEPQGVAGGEEQFF
>.|.|TRBV19|TRBJ2-2
TGTGCCAGTAGCCCTCCTCCCTGGCAGGCGAACACCGGGGAGCTGTTTTTT
CASSPPPWQANTGELFF
>.|TRBD2|TRBV5-4|TRBJ2-2
TGTGCCAGCAGCCTCACTAGCGGGAACACCGGGGAGCTGTTTTTT
CASSLTSGNTGELFF
>.|.|TRBV10-1|TRBJ2-7
TGCGCCAGCAGATTGACTAGGGCTTTCCACGAGCAGTACTTC
CASRLTRAFHEQYF
>.|.|TRBV18|TRBJ1-1
TGTGCCAGCTCACCGGACAAGGTGTGGGCTGAAGCTTTCTTT
CASSPDKVWAEAFF
>few|TRBD1|TRBV4-2|TRBJ2-7
TGTGCCAGCAGCGCACGGGACAGCGGCGGGTACGAGCAGTACTTC
CASSARDSGGYEQYF
>.|TRBD2|TRBV30|TRBJ2-3
TGTGCCTGGAGTAAGGGACTAGCGGGAAGCCTCACAGATACGCAGTATTTT
CAWSKGLAGSLTDTQYF
>once|TRBD2|TRBV4-2|TRBJ2-1
TGTGCCAGCAGCCAGGTACTAGCGGGAACCCCCAATGAGCAGTTCTTC
CASSQVLAGTPNEQFF
>.|TRBD1|TRBV7-6|TRBJ2-3
TGTGCCAGCAGCTTCAGGGGGCCCACAGATACGCAGTATTTT
CASSFRGPTDTQYF
>.|TRBD2|TRBV18|TRBJ2-1
TGTGCCAGCTCACCAAGCCTAGCGGCATCCTACAATGAGCAGTTCTTC
CASSPSLAASYNEQFF
>.|.|TRBV19|TRBJ2-3
TGTGCCAGTAATCAGGGAGGACATACGCAGTATTTT
CASNQGGHTQYF
>.|.|TRBV7-2|TRBJ1-4
TGTGCCAGCAGCTTATTCCAAACAGGGAGACGGGGTAGACTGTTTTTT
CASSLFQTGRRGRLFF
>.|TRBD1|TRBV2|TRBJ1-1
TGTGCCAGCAGTGAACAGGGGGCGAGCACTGAAGCTTTCTTT
CASSEQGASTEAFF
>once|.|TRBV27|TRBJ2-7
TGTGCCAGCAGTTTATCGGACACGACCTACGAGCAGTACTTC
CASSLSDTTYEQYF
>.|.|TRBV7-9|TRBJ1-2
TGTGCCAGCAGCTTAGGGGACAAGGCCGCCGGGTCGGAGGGCTACACCTTC
CASSLGDKAAGSEGYTF
>few|TRBD2|TRBV27|TRBJ2-3
TGTGCCAGCAGGTTCCTAGCGGGAGCCGATACGCAGTATTTT
CASRFLAGADTQYF
>.|.|TRBV7-2|TRBJ1-1
TGTGCCAGCAGCCGCGGAGGGATTCACACTGAAGCTTTCTTT
CASSRGGIHTEAFF
>once|.|TRBV5-5|TRBJ2-5
TGTGCCAGCAGCTTGGATTTCTTGGAGACCCAGTACTTC
CASSLDFLETQYF
>few|TRBD1|TRBV30|TRBJ2-3
TGTGCCTGGAGTGTCTTCGGCAGGGGGTTGAATGTAGATACGCAGTATTTT
CAWSVFGRGLNVDTQYF
>.|.|TRBV12-3/TRBV12-4|TRBJ2-2
TGTGCCAGCAGTTTCTCAGACACCGGGGAGCTGTTTTTT
CASSFSDTGELFF
>.|.|TRBV27|TRBJ1-2
TGTGCCAGCAGTTCCTACCCCATGTTCGGCTACACCTTC
CASSSYPMFGYTF
>once|TRBD1|TRBV29-1|TRBJ1-3
TGCAGCGTTGATTCGGACAGGGCTGGAAACACCATATATTTT
CSVDSDRAGNTIYF
>.|.|TRBV4-1|TRBJ1-2
TGCGCCAGCAGCCAAGACCGGGACACCGAGGGGGACTATGGCTACACCTTC
CASSQDRDTEGDYGYTF
>.|.|TRBV7-6|TRBJ2-2
TGTGCCAGCAGCCAAACCACAGGACCCGGGGAGCTGTTTTTT
CASSQTTGPGELFF
>.|.|TRBV5-8|TRBJ2-7
TGTGCCAGCAGCTCCCAGCGGTACGAGCAGTACTTC
CASSSQRYEQYF
>.|.|TRBV24-1|TRBJ2-1
TGTGCCACCAGTGTTCCGGGAGCAAATGAGCAGTTCTTC
CATSVPGANEQFF
>once|.|TRBV15|TRBJ1-5
TGTGCCACCAGCAGGCGGGGAGCTAATCAGCCCCAGCATTTT
CATSRRGANQPQHF
>.|.|TRBV7-2|TRBJ1-2
TGTGCCAGCAGCTTCATAGGGGTTTCTTTTGGCTACACCTTC
CASSFIGVSFGYTF
>once|TRBD1|TRBV5-5|TRBJ1-1
TGTGCCAGCAGCTTGATAGCAGGGGGCACTGAAGCTTTCTTT
CASSLIAGGTEAFF
>once|TRBD1|TRBV4-1|TRBJ1-2
TGCGCCAGCAGCCAAGAGGTCAACAGGGGAGGAGGCTACACCTTC
CASSQEVNRGGGYTF
>.|.|TRBV30|TRBJ1-5
TGTGCCTGGAGTACTCAGGGCAATCAGCCCCAGCATTTT
CAWSTQGNQPQHF
>.|.|TRBV18|TRBJ1-3
TGTGCCAGCTCACCACTGGGAGAGCTATCTGGAAACACCATATATTTT
CASSPLGELSGNTIYF
>.|.|TRBV30|TRBJ1-1
TGTGCCTGGAGTCCGAAAGGGGCGCACACTGAAGCTTTCTTT
CAWSPKGAHTEAFF
>.|TRBD1|TRBV5-1|TRBJ1-3
TGCGCCACTCCACAGGGGGATGGAAACACCATATATTTT
CATPQGDGNTIYF
>.|.|TRBV9|TRBJ2-1
TGTGCCAGCAGCGCAACCCCGTTGGCAGTGGCGGATGAGCAGTTCTTC
CASSATPLAVADEQFF
>.|TRBD1|TRBV18|TRBJ1-1
TGTGCCAGCTCACCTCTTAGGACAGGTCAAGGGGTGAACACTGAAGCTTTCTTT
CASSPLRTGQGVNTEAFF